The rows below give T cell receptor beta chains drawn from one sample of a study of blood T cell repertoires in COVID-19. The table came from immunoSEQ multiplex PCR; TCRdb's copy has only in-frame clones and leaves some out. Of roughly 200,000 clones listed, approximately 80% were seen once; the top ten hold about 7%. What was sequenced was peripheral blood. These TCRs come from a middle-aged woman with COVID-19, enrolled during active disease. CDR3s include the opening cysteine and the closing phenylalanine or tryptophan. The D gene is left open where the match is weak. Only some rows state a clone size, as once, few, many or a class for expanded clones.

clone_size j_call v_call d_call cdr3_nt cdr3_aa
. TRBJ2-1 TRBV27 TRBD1 TGTGCCAGCAGTAACTACAGGGGTACCGGCAATGAGCAGTTCTTC CASSNYRGTGNEQFF
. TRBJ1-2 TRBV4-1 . TGCGCCAGCAGCCAAGAGGGGAGGTATGGCTACACCTTC CASSQEGRYGYTF
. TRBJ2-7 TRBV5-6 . TGTGCCAGCAGCGGGGGGACGCGGGTATCCTACGAGCAGTACTTC CASSGGTRVSYEQYF
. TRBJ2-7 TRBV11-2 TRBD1 TGTGCCAGCAGCCCCGGGACAGGGATCTACGAGCAGTACTTC CASSPGTGIYEQYF
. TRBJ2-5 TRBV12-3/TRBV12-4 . TGTGCCAGCAGTCGGTCCGGTCAAGAGACCCAGTACTTC CASSRSGQETQYF
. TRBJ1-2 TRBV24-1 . TGTGCCACCAGTGTCGGGGGGTATGGCTACACCTTC CATSVGGYGYTF
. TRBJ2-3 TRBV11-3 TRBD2 TGTGCCAGCAGCTTAGGCGGGGGATTCACAGATACGCAGTATTTT CASSLGGGFTDTQYF
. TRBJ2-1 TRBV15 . TGTGCCACCAGCAGAGACTCGATTGTCGGTGGTGAGCAGTTCTTC CATSRDSIVGGEQFF
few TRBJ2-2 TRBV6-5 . TGTGCCAGCAGTTACCCCCGCGGCAGGGCCATCGGGGAGCTGTTTTTT CASSYPRGRAIGELFF
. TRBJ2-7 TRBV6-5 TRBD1 TGTGCCAGTACTGAGGACAGGGCTCACTACGAGCAGTACTTC CASTEDRAHYEQYF
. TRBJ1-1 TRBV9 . TGTGCCAGCAGCGTAGATCAGGGTAGGACTGAAGCTTTCTTT CASSVDQGRTEAFF
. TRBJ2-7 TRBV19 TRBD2 TGTGCCAGTAGTATAGGTTCGACTAGCGGTAATATCTACGAGCAGTACTTC CASSIGSTSGNIYEQYF
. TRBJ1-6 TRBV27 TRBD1 TGTGCCAGCACTAGGGACAGGGGGCAGATTGGTTCACCCCTCCACTTT CASTRDRGQIGSPLHF
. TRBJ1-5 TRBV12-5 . TGTGCTAGTGGTTTGGGGGACACAGTCAATCAGCCCCAGCATTTT CASGLGDTVNQPQHF
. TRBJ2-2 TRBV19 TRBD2 TGTGCCAGTAGTACGACTAGCGGGAGGGGTAGGGAGCTGTTTTTT CASSTTSGRGRELFF
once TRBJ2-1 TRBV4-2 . TGTGCCAGCAGCCAAGGGACAACCTCCTACAATGAGCAGTTCTTC CASSQGTTSYNEQFF
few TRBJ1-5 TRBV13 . TGTGCCAGCAGCACAGACAATCAGCCCCAGCATTTT CASSTDNQPQHF
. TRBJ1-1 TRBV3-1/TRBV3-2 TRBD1 TGTGCCAGCAGCCAAGATGGGATGGGACAGGGGATGAACACTGAAGCTTTCTTT CASSQDGMGQGMNTEAFF
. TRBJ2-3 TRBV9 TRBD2 TGTGCCAGCAGCCCTCGTCTAGCGGGAGTGATAGATACGCAGTATTTT CASSPRLAGVIDTQYF
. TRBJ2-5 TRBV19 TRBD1 TGTGCCAGTAGTATAGAGGGGACAGGGGGAATGGAAGAGACCCAGTACTTC CASSIEGTGGMEETQYF
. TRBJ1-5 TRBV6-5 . TGTGCCAGCAGTTACTCTAGCGGAGAACATCAGCCCCAGCATTTT CASSYSSGEHQPQHF
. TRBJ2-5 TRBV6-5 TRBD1 TGTGCCAGCAGCCTGGGACAGGGGAAACAAGAGACCCAGTACTTC CASSLGQGKQETQYF
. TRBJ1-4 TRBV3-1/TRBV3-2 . TGTGCCAGCAGCCAAGGGACAGTCCCTAATGAAAAACTGTTTTTT CASSQGTVPNEKLFF
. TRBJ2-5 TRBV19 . TGTGCCAGTAGTATACGGGAGACACAAGAGACCCAGTACTTC CASSIRETQETQYF
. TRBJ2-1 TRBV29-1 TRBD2 TGCAGCGAAACTAGCGGGGGGGCCAATCAGCAGTTCTTC CSETSGGANQQFF
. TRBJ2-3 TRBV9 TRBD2 TGTGCCAGCCGTAGCGGGAGCGCAGATACGCAGTATTTT CASRSGSADTQYF
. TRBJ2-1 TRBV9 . TGTGCCAGCAGCGCCCCTAACTACAATGAGCAGTTCTTC CASSAPNYNEQFF
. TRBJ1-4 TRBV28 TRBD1 TGTGCCAGCAGAGAAGGGGGCTGGGACAGTACAACTAATGAAAAACTGTTTTTT CASREGGWDSTTNEKLFF
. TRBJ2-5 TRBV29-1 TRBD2 TGCAGCGGGAGCAGGGAGGGTTGGGAGACCCAGTACTTC CSGSREGWETQYF
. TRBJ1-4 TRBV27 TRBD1 TGTGCCAGTCGCCGGGACAGGGTATCCTCGGGTAATGAAAAACTGTTTTTT CASRRDRVSSGNEKLFF
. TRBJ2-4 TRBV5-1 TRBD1 TGCGCCAGCAGAGAGGGACAGCCTCTATCCCTGGCCAAAAACATTCAGTACTTC CASREGQPLSLAKNIQYF
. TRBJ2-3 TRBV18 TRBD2 TGTGCCAGCTCACCATCCGGACTAGCGGGGCGGGTAGATACGCAGTATTTT CASSPSGLAGRVDTQYF
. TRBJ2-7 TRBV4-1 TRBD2 TGCGCCAGCAGCCAGGCTAGCGGGGGGACCTACGAGCAGTACTTC CASSQASGGTYEQYF